The present T cell receptor beta chain was sequenced within a study of CD8+ T cells in alopecia areata. Study overall: Tofacitinib ran 6 to 18 months, followed by 6 months off drug.

Comment on this clone: The antigen remains undetermined.

The CDR3 is made up of 14 amino acids. V was pared by 5 bases and J by 5 bases, with 6 bases of the junction left unmatched. Looked up from germline, CDR1 is MNHEY and CDR2 is SMNVEV (reference sequence). Peripheral blood samples and lesional scalp punch biopsies were obtained from alopecia areata patients. cDNA serving as the sequencing template came from extracted, reverse transcribed RNA. The assay was immunoSEQ multiplex PCR, and TCRdb's table has in-frame clones only and misses some. The data hold about 140,000 clones, with roughly 46% observed a single time. Findings of the study overall: Normal scalp showed lower clonality than lesional scalp, especially alopecia totalis/universalis. With patients, TCR sharing proved less clear than in mice, a difference possibly related to HLA.

The chain carries TRBV27 and TRBJ2-3; TRBD2 aligns across 8 bases. The sequenced sample was CD4+ T cells sorted from blood, obtained at week 0. The receptor was isolated from a human donor with alopecia areata. CDR3 sequence reads: CASSIGREGDTQYF. In nucleotides, the CDR3 is TGTGCCAGCAGTATCGGACGGGAGGGAGATACGCAGTATTTT.